Presented here are 2 T cell receptor beta chains from one specimen sequenced in a study of T cells in Graves' hyperthyroidism and ophthalmopathy. TCR beta CDR3 sequences were amplified from RNA transcripts. HTBI primers drove first-round RT-PCR of the TCR CDR3. TCRdb fed the multiplex PCR reads into MiXCR, producing one record per CDR3 protein. Seen here are 490,000 or so distinct CDR3 sequences, approximately 23% observed once, and the top ten hold roughly 49%. Material for sequencing was blood. Every receptor here comes from a woman in her 70s with Graves' ophthalmopathy.

CDR3 sequence: CASSTRQGYGSQPQHF. The CDR3 DNA sequence: TGTGCCAGCAGTACCCGACAGGGGTATGGGTCTCAGCCCCAGCATTTT. V usage is TRBV12-3 or TRBV12-4 and J usage is TRBJ1-5, with 8 bases identical to TRBD1. The CDR3 sequence is 16 residues long. V lost 5 bases and J lost 6; bases outside the gene matches: 12.

In this sample, this clonotype turned up a few times. The gene calls are TRBV10-2 and TRBJ2-5; 9 bases are shared with TRBD1. The junction had 7 bases not matched to a gene; V was cut back by 4 bases and J by 13 bases. Germline CDR1 and CDR2: WSHSY and SAAADI. The CDR3 covers 12 residues. CDR3 sequence: CASSALDRGTYF. The DNA of the CDR3 is TGCGCCAGCAGTGCACTCGACAGGGGGACGTACTTC.